This T cell receptor (beta chain) was identified in a study of PD-1 blockade in classical Hodgkin lymphoma. Looking at the study overall: Patients were administered nivolumab (3 mg/kg intravenously) every 2 weeks. Findings and limits, study-wide: Newly diagnosed patients and complete responders had comparable diversity at baseline. It was reported that newly diagnosed patients had less baseline TCR diversity than healthy donors.

Using immunoSEQ multiplex PCR, the repertoire was profiled, and TCRdb retains in-frame clones only, with some absent. Of over 80,000 clones listed, roughly 78% were seen once; the top ten hold 9.4%. With respect to this clone: Its antigen is still unknown.

Germline V gene lookup returns CDR1 LGHNA and CDR2 YNFKEQ. The CDR3 loop spans 15 amino acids. The V end lost 2 bases, the J end lost 3 bases, and 11 bases lay between the germline ends. Time point of the sample: cycle 4 day 1 (C4D1), after 5 to 7 weeks of nivolumab. Each of the patients experienced relapse following autologous stem cell transplantation, and their brentuximab vedotin exposure differed. The sequence was obtained from a human donor with classical Hodgkin lymphoma. This material consisted of peripheral blood mononuclear cells (PBMCs), taken before the fourth cycle of nivolumab. The chain couples TRBV4-2 to TRBJ1-5; TRBD1 might be the D (5 bases). This chain's CDR3 is CASSQLAGTNQPQHF. The CDR3 bases are TGTGCCAGCAGCCAACTCGCAGGGACCAATCAGCCCCAGCATTTT.